Presented here are 17 T cell receptor beta chains from one specimen sequenced in a study of CD8+ T cells in alopecia areata. Extracted RNA was reverse transcribed into cDNA, the sequencing template. TCRdb's copy holds only in-frame clones and misses some; the assay was immunoSEQ multiplex PCR. The table records roughly 190,000 clones, about three fifths of them present only once. Indicated treatment: oral pan-JAK inhibitor, 5-10 mg twice daily. The sequences come from CD4+ T cells sorted from blood, collected around week 50, from a patient treated with tofacitinib. The receptors originated from a human donor with alopecia areata.

The chain carries TRBV29-1 and TRBJ1-5, with unresolved D. The CDR3 spans 12 residues. The germline V and J ends were trimmed by 4 bases and 3 bases, with 7 bases remaining between them. The V gene's germline CDR1 is SQVTM and CDR2 ANQGSEA. The CDR3 here is CSVGTPNQPQHF. CDR3 in DNA: TGCAGCGTTGGGACCCCCAATCAGCCCCAGCATTTT. Full variable domain (remainder filled in from reference TRBV29-1 and TRBJ1-5): SAVISQKPSRDICQRGTSLTIQCQVDSQVTMMFWYRQQPGQSLTLIATANQGSEATYESGFVIDKFPISRPNLTFSTLTVSNMSPEDSSIYLCSVGTPNQPQHFGDGTRLSIL.

The rearrangement links TRBV19 to TRBJ2-7; D perhaps matches TRBD2 (5 bases). Germline CDR1 is LNHDA and CDR2 is SQIVND (reference sequence). Trimming pared 4 bases from V and 6 bases from J, leaving 13 bases between. This CDR3 has 13 residues. The CDR3 loop is CASSNGFGGEQYF. The CDR3, as DNA: TGTGCCAGTAGTAATGGGTTTGGAGGCGAGCAGTACTTC.

For this clone: The CDR3 end shows no conserved phenylalanine or tryptophan, and so a read error is likely. The DNA is omitted, as the CDR3 cannot be located on it reliably, and the CDR3 follows TCRdb's listing. The V and J genes are TRBV23-1 and TRBJ1-2; no check of the table's D call, TRBD1, against the DNA was made. TRBV23-1 carries the ORF label, with uncertain function. The CDR3 is made up of 11 amino acids, end residues included. CDR3 sequence reads: CASSQSRDRAL.

The chain joins TRBV29-1 to TRBJ1-1; 10 bases agree with TRBD1. Trimming took 7 bases from V and 4 from J; bases not matched to a gene: 0. This CDR3 spans 11 amino acids. Per germline, CDR1 SQVTM and CDR2 ANQGSEA. The CDR3 protein is CSGDRGTEAFF. In DNA form, the CDR3 reads TGCAGCGGGGACAGGGGCACTGAAGCTTTCTTT.

The chain is built from TRBV6-1 and TRBJ2-7; 9 bases fit TRBD1. The CDR3 is made up of 13 amino acids. CDR1 is MNHNS, CDR2 SASEGT, per germline. The V and J ends lost 4 bases and 6 bases, in that order; junction bases with no gene match: 4. CDR3 in amino acids: CASSAGTGREQYF. DNA for the CDR3: TGTGCCAGCAGTGCTGGGACAGGGCGCGAGCAGTACTTC.

The chain has TRBV9 and TRBJ2-3; TRBD2 is a possible D gene (6 bases). This CDR3 is built from 15 residues. Trimming left V 3 bases short and J 0 bases short, with 11 bases between. Germline loops: CDR1 SGDLS, CDR2 YYNGEE. CDR3 loop: CASSAGGPSTDTQYF. CDR3 DNA: TGTGCCAGCAGCGCCGGGGGTCCGAGCACAGATACGCAGTATTTT.

The V gene is TRBV4-1, the J gene TRBJ1-5; D is undetermined. From germline, CDR1 is MGHRA and CDR2 YSYEKL. Trimming left V 0 bases short and J 4 bases short, with 10 bases between. The CDR3 runs to 15 residues. The CDR3 nucleotides read TGCGCCAGCAGCCAAGATTTATCCCCAAATCAGCCCCAGCATTTT. Translation: CASSQDLSPNQPQHF.

The chain carries TRBV7-9 and TRBJ2-7, with 9 bases identical to TRBD1. The CDR3 is 14 amino acids. CDR1 and CDR2 from the germline V gene are SEHNR and FQNEAQ (reference sequence). Trimming removed 5 bases from V and 6 bases from J; junction bases left unmatched: 8. The CDR3 here is CASSPGQGYGEQYF. The CDR3 DNA reads as TGTGCCAGCAGCCCGGGACAGGGTTACGGCGAGCAGTACTTC.

This chain uses TRBV6-5 with TRBJ1-2, with D unclear. Trimming left V 2 bases short and J 7 bases short, with 11 bases between. Germline V gene data show CDR1 as MNHEY and CDR2 as SVGAGI. The CDR3 extends over 13 amino acids. CDR3 in amino acids: CASSYPNLSGYTF. The CDR3 coding sequence is TGTGCCAGCAGTTACCCCAACCTGAGTGGCTACACCTTC.

This chain uses TRBV29-1 with TRBJ1-1, with D hard to call. The CDR3 sequence is 12 residues long. Germline V gives CDR1 SQVTM, CDR2 ANQGSEA. The V end was cut by 3 bases, the J end by 0 bases, with 5 bases between. In DNA form, the CDR3 reads TGCAGCGTTGATTGGCTGAACACTGAAGCTTTCTTT. Its protein is CSVDWLNTEAFF.

The chain is built from TRBV5-6 and TRBJ2-2, with TRBD2 matching over 8 bases. V shed 5 bases and J 3 bases; nucleotides not matched to a gene: 3. CDR3 length equals 14 residues. Germline CDR1 and CDR2: SGHDT and YYEEEE. In DNA, the CDR3 is TGTGCCAGCAGTACTAGCGGACACACCGGGGAGCTGTTTTTT. This encodes CASSTSGHTGELFF.

The chain is built from TRBV29-1 and TRBJ2-1, with D possibly matching TRBD2 (5 bases). With 3 bases removed from V and 5 bases from J, the gap between germline ends came to 17 bases. Germline assignment: CDR1 SQVTM and CDR2 ANQGSEA. The CDR3 has 15 residues. The CDR3 region is CSVDSGRVLDNEQFF. The CDR3 DNA sequence: TGCAGCGTTGATTCCGGGCGGGTCCTGGACAATGAGCAGTTCTTC.

The rearrangement links TRBV5-1 to TRBJ1-1; no clear D. CDR1 is SGHRS, CDR2 YFSETQ, per germline. Between the trimmed V and J ends, which lost 0 bases and 3 bases, there was a span of 3 bases. The CDR3 runs 12 residues. The CDR3 is CASSLEDTEAFF. The CDR3, as DNA: TGCGCCAGCAGCTTGGAAGACACTGAAGCTTTCTTT. Together with reference TRBV5-1 and TRBJ1-1, the CDR3 gives the full variable domain: KAGVTQTPRYLIKTRGQQVTLSCSPISGHRSVSWYQQTPGQGLQFLFEYFSETQRNKGNFPGRFSGRQFSNSRSEMNVSTLELGDSALYLCASSLEDTEAFFGQGTRLTVV.

The J gene is TRBJ2-7, the V gene TRBV11-2; D unresolved. V shed 5 bases and J shed 1 base, with 12 bases lying between them. This CDR3 comprises 14 residues. Germline lookup yields CDR1 SGHAT and CDR2 FQNNGV. CDR3 protein: CASSRLSGSYEQYF. In nucleotides, the CDR3 is TGTGCCAGCAGCCGTCTCTCAGGATCCTACGAGCAGTACTTC.

This clone was seen a handful of times. The V gene is TRBV27, the J gene TRBJ1-5; a weak D match, TRBD1 (6 bases). There are 15 residues in the CDR3. Trimming cost V 3 bases and J 3 bases, with 12 bases left between them. The germline CDR1 and CDR2 sequences are MNHEY and SMNVEV (reference sequence). The CDR3 sequence: CASSFGTSNNQPQHF. CDR3 DNA: TGTGCCAGCAGTTTCGGGACATCAAACAATCAGCCCCAGCATTTT.

This rearrangement joins TRBV15 to TRBJ2-5; D is possibly TRBD1 or TRBD2 (5 bases each). V gave up 9 bases and J gave up 1 base, with 12 bases separating them. CDR1 is LNHNV and CDR2 is YYDKDF in the germline V gene (reference sequence). This CDR3 region has 13 residues. The CDR3 sequence is CATNLGTQETQYF. The CDR3, as DNA: TGTGCCACGAATCTTGGGACCCAAGAGACCCAGTACTTC.

This clone was detected once. The rearrangement uses TRBV19 and TRBJ2-6; D not resolved. There are 14 residues in the CDR3. Trimming took 5 bases from V and 9 from J, leaving 14 bases between them. The germline V gene encodes CDR1 LNHDA and CDR2 SQIVND (reference sequence). The CDR3 nucleotides are TGTGCCAGTAGTCCGGGTGGGCCGAACAACGTCCTGACTTTC. It encodes CASSPGGPNNVLTF.